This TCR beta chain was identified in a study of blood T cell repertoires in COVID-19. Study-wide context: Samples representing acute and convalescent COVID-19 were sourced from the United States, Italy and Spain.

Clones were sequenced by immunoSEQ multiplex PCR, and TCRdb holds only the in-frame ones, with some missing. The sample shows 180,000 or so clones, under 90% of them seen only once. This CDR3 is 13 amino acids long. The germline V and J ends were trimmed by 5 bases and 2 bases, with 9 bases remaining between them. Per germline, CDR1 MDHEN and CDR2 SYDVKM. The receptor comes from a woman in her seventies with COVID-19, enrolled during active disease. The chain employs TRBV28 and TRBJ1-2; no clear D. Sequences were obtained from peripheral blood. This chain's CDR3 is CASSSGLNYGYTF. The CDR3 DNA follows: TGTGCCAGCAGTAGCGGCCTAAACTATGGCTACACCTTC.